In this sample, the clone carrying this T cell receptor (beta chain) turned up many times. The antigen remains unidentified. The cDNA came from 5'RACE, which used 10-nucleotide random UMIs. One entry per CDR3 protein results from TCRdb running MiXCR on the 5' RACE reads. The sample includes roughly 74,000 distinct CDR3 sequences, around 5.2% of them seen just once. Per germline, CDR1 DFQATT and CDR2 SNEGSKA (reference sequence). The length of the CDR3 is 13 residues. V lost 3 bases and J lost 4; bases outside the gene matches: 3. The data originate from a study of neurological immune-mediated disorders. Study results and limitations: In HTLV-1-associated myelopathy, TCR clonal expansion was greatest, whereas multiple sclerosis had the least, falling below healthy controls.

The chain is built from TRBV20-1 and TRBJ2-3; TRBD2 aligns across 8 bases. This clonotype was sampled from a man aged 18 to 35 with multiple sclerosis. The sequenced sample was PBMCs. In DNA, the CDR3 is TGCAGTGCTAGGTCAGCGGGAGCAGATACGCAGTATTTT. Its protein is CSARSAGADTQYF.